This T cell receptor (beta chain) was identified in a study of siplizumab effects on memory and regulatory T cells. Points from the study as a whole: Naive T cell populations appeared to exhibit greater diversity than memory cells and appeared to be major alloresponse contributors. It was never confirmed that proliferating Tregs from siplizumab cultures were suppressive. Siplizumab produced a significant reduction in alloreactive sequences that were traceable to unstimulated CD4+ memory cells. Among mappable alloreactive CD4+ clones, the Treg-derived fraction averaged around 66% with siplizumab versus around 26% in controls.

The germline CDR1 and CDR2 sequences are SGHVS and FNYEAQ. CDR3 length: 15 residues. J was trimmed by 3 bases and V by 5 bases; bases with no gene match: 10. Comments on this clone: Its antigen is undetermined.

Profiled with immunoSEQ multiplex PCR; TCRdb holds only in-frame clones, not every one. Among about 87,000 clones listed, about nine tenths were seen once. The source material was CD4+ T cells sorted from blood. This TCR was sampled from a human donor in good health. This chain links TRBV7-6 with TRBJ2-7; 7 bases fit TRBD2. CDR3 residues: CASSLWGGKNYEQYF. In nucleotides, the CDR3 is TGTGCCAGCAGCCTATGGGGGGGGAAGAACTACGAGCAGTACTTC. Full variable domain (rest looked up from reference TRBV7-6 and TRBJ2-7): GAGVSQSPRYKVTKRGQDVALRCDPISGHVSLYWYRQALGQGPEFLTYFNYEAQQDKSGLPNDRFSAERPEGSISTLTIQRTEQRDSAMYRCASSLWGGKNYEQYFGPGTRLTVT.